This T cell receptor beta chain was captured in a study of graft-versus-host responses after intestinal transplantation. The wider study: Recipients were given multivisceral, liver-intestinal, or isolated intestinal transplants. Anti-thymocyte globulin induction, then tacrolimus and steroids for around 3 years, went to all recipients. Study results and caveats: GvH clones occurred in recipient marrow; some first appeared in ileum or blood. Across patients carrying graft-donor T cell macrochimerism, allografts held high graft-versus-host to host-versus-graft clonal ratios.

Profiling relied on immunoSEQ multiplex PCR, and the TCRdb table lists in-frame clones only, not all of them. The sample contains just over 85,000 clones, about nine tenths of which appear only once. On this clone itself: Its antigen is undetermined.

Germline V lookup: CDR1 MGHRA, CDR2 YSYEKL. The V and J ends lost 0 bases and 8 bases respectively, with 7 bases between them. This CDR3 has 12 residues. The sequence was collected from a human donor who was the organ donor for an intestinal transplant. The chain recombines TRBV4-1 with TRBJ1-1; D gene unclear. The sample consisted of unstimulated CD8+ T cells sorted from spleen or lymph node cells, taken before transplant. The CDR3 reads CASSQDVREAFF. The CDR3 region has the DNA TGCGCCAGCAGCCAAGATGTGAGAGAAGCTTTCTTT.